This is a list of T cell receptor beta chains from one sample in a study of a mutant IDH1 vaccine in newly diagnosed glioma. Their antigens remain unidentified. Produced via immunoSEQ multiplex PCR; TCRdb's table is partial and in-frame only. The table lists about 56,000 clones, roughly nine tenths of them singletons, with more than 1.5% in the top ten. The sequencing here drew on PBMCs, taken from a glioma patient whose treatment included an IDH1 peptide vaccine. All receptors come from a middle-aged man with glioma. Each CDR3 is given with its conserved first and last residue. The D gene is left open where the match is weak. Clone size is stated in some rows and not others, as once, few, many or a class when expanded.

CDR3: CASRLAGDEQYF; DNA: TGTGCCAGCCGACTAGCGGGAGACGAGCAGTACTTC; D: TRBD2; size: NA; J: TRBJ2-7; V: TRBV11-2
CDR3: CASSLIGRQNYGYTF; DNA: TGTGCCAGCAGCTTAATCGGCAGGCAAAACTATGGCTACACCTTC; D: NA; size: NA; J: TRBJ1-2; V: TRBV7-2
CDR3: CAISEREGVTEAFF; DNA: TGTGCCATCAGTGAGAGGGAGGGGGTCACTGAAGCTTTCTTT; D: NA; size: NA; J: TRBJ1-1; V: TRBV10-3
CDR3: CASSLEGLGGADTYEQYF; DNA: TGCGCCAGCAGCTTGGAGGGTTTAGGGGGAGCGGACACCTACGAGCAGTACTTC; D: NA; size: many; J: TRBJ2-7; V: TRBV5-1
CDR3: CSVETDSYEQYF; DNA: TGCAGCGTCGAGACTGATTCCTACGAGCAGTACTTC; D: NA; size: NA; J: TRBJ2-7; V: TRBV29-1
CDR3: CASSLGGFGETQYF; DNA: TGCGCCAGCAGCTTGGGGGGATTTGGGGAGACCCAGTACTTC; D: NA; size: NA; J: TRBJ2-5; V: TRBV5-1
CDR3: CASRTLAGVSDTQYF; DNA: TGTGCCAGCAGAACCCTAGCGGGAGTATCAGATACGCAGTATTTT; D: TRBD2; size: NA; J: TRBJ2-3; V: TRBV7-2
CDR3: CASSVGAGKETQYF; DNA: TGTGCCAGCAGCGTTGGGGCAGGGAAAGAGACCCAGTACTTC; D: NA; size: NA; J: TRBJ2-5; V: TRBV9
CDR3: CASSEFLSEKLFF; DNA: TGTGCCAGCAGTGAATTTTTGAGTGAAAAACTGTTTTTT; D: NA; size: NA; J: TRBJ1-4; V: TRBV6-1
CDR3: CASSGTNSYEQYF; DNA: TGTGCCAGCAGCGGGACAAATTCCTACGAGCAGTACTTC; D: NA; size: NA; J: TRBJ2-7; V: TRBV7-9
CDR3: CASSFGDRDIQYF; DNA: TGTGCCAGCAGCTTTGGGGACAGGGACATTCAGTACTTC; D: TRBD1; size: NA; J: TRBJ2-4; V: TRBV5-4
CDR3: CASSLVTRGSYEQYF; DNA: TGTGCCAGCAGCTTAGTCACCCGAGGATCCTACGAGCAGTACTTC; D: NA; size: NA; J: TRBJ2-7; V: TRBV7-2
CDR3: CASSEAGRVLYNEQFF; DNA: TGTGCCAGCAGTGAAGCTGGACGGGTTCTTTACAATGAGCAGTTCTTC; D: NA; size: NA; J: TRBJ2-1; V: TRBV2
CDR3: CASSLDLAGVGETQYF; DNA: TGCGCCAGCAGCTTGGATCTAGCGGGAGTCGGGGAGACCCAGTACTTC; D: TRBD2; size: NA; J: TRBJ2-5; V: TRBV5-1
CDR3: CATKLSSGNTIYF; DNA: TGTGCCACTAAACTGAGCTCTGGAAACACCATATATTTT; D: NA; size: NA; J: TRBJ1-3; V: TRBV15
CDR3: CASSLSGEQYF; DNA: TGTGCCAGCAGCTTATCTGGCGAGCAGTACTTC; D: NA; size: NA; J: TRBJ2-7; V: TRBV7-6
CDR3: CAIDGGGDEQYF; DNA: TGTGCCATCGACGGTGGGGGAGACGAGCAGTACTTC; D: NA; size: once; J: TRBJ2-7; V: TRBV10-3
CDR3: CASSLVTSGFTDTQYF; DNA: TGTGCCAGCAGCTTAGTAACTAGCGGCTTCACAGATACGCAGTATTTT; D: TRBD2; size: NA; J: TRBJ2-3; V: TRBV7-8
CDR3: CASSMGQLDTEAFF; DNA: TGTGCCAGTAGTATGGGCCAATTGGACACTGAAGCTTTCTTT; D: NA; size: NA; J: TRBJ1-1; V: TRBV19
CDR3: CASSLRGGGELFF; DNA: TGTGCCAGCAGCCTTAGAGGAGGGGGGGAGCTGTTTTTT; D: NA; size: NA; J: TRBJ2-2; V: TRBV9
CDR3: CASNAKLGGFGTGNNEQFF; DNA: TGTGCCAGTAACGCCAAACTGGGCGGGTTCGGGACGGGCAACAATGAGCAGTTCTTC; D: NA; size: NA; J: TRBJ2-1; V: TRBV19
CDR3: CASSQISLQPQHF; DNA: TGTGCCAGCAGCCAAATTTCACTCCAGCCCCAGCATTTT; D: NA; size: few; J: TRBJ1-5; V: TRBV4-2
CDR3: CASSAGQATYEQYF; DNA: TGTGCCAGTAGTGCGGGACAGGCAACCTACGAGCAGTACTTC; D: TRBD1; size: NA; J: TRBJ2-7; V: TRBV19
CDR3: CASSLVGQESSYEQYF; DNA: TGCGCCAGCAGCTTAGTGGGACAGGAAAGCTCCTACGAGCAGTACTTC; D: TRBD1; size: NA; J: TRBJ2-7; V: TRBV5-1
CDR3: CASSLGGRNEQYF; DNA: TGTGCCAGCAGCTTAGGAGGGCGGAACGAGCAGTACTTC; D: NA; size: NA; J: TRBJ2-7; V: TRBV7-9
CDR3: CASSQQGRNNEQFF; DNA: TGTGCCAGCTCACAACAGGGGCGGAACAATGAGCAGTTCTTC; D: TRBD1; size: NA; J: TRBJ2-1; V: TRBV18
CDR3: CASSQGRGRANTEAFF; DNA: TGTGCCAGCTCGCAGGGAAGGGGGCGGGCGAACACTGAAGCTTTCTTT; D: TRBD1; size: once; J: TRBJ1-1; V: TRBV18
CDR3: CASRAGVQYF; DNA: TGTGCCAGCAGAGCCGGGGTGCAGTATTTT; D: NA; size: few; J: TRBJ2-3; V: TRBV2
CDR3: CASSFFRTANYGYTF; DNA: TGCGCCAGCAGCTTTTTCCGGACGGCCAACTATGGCTACACCTTC; D: NA; size: NA; J: TRBJ1-2; V: TRBV4-1